These 10 T cell receptor beta chains originate from one sample sequenced in a study of CD8+ T cells in alopecia areata. It was cDNA, reverse transcribed from extracted RNA, that served as the sequencing template. Data came from immunoSEQ multiplex PCR; TCRdb stores just in-frame clones and leaves some out. The sample includes some 180,000 clones, 56% seen only once; the top ten take over 4%. Sequencing was carried out using CD8+ T cells sorted from blood. These receptors all stem from a human donor in good health.

This clone was seen more than once but under ten times. The chain joins TRBV25-1 to TRBJ2-5; 8 positions match TRBD2. Germline loops: CDR1 MGHDK, CDR2 SYGVNS. The CDR3 is 13 amino acids. V was clipped by 8 bases and J by 7 bases; unmatched bases: 9. CDR3 in DNA: TGTGCCAGCGACGGGGGGGGCGTCGGGACCCAGTACTTC. Protein: CASDGGGVGTQYF.

This clone was counted only a few times. The V call is TRBV5-1, the J call TRBJ2-6; D perhaps matches TRBD1 (5 bases). Germline-derived CDR1 and CDR2 are SGHRS and YFSETQ. Deletions cut 2 bases from V and 0 bases from J, with 15 bases between. There are 18 residues in the CDR3. Written as DNA, the CDR3 is TGCGCCAGCAGCTTTACCCCACAGGCCTCCTCTGGGGCCAACGTCCTGACTTTC. Its translation is CASSFTPQASSGANVLTF.

The CDR3 reads CASSYRLRGDAGELFF. CDR3 nucleotides: TGTGCCAGCAGCTACCGTCTACGGGGGGATGCCGGGGAGCTGTTTTTT. This chain links TRBV7-9 with TRBJ2-2, with TRBD2 matching 7 bases. The CDR3 has 16 amino acids. The germline CDR1 and CDR2 sequences are SEHNR and FQNEAQ (reference sequence). V shed 4 bases and J 6 bases; nucleotides not matched to a gene: 11.

The rearrangement joins TRBV20-1 to TRBJ1-2; D not certain. Trimming removed 0 bases at V and 8 bases at J, with 4 bases between. Per the germline V gene, CDR1 is DFQATT and CDR2 is SNEGSKA (reference sequence). The CDR3 covers 10 residues. CDR3 amino acids: CSARDGGYTF. The CDR3 coding sequence is TGCAGTGCTAGAGACGGGGGCTACACCTTC.

A single count supports this clone. The rearrangement links TRBV7-4 to TRBJ2-4, with D uncertain. Deletions cut 9 bases from V and 0 bases from J, with 18 bases between. Germline-derived CDR1 and CDR2 are SGHVT and SQSDAQ. The CDR3 covers 16 residues. The CDR3 loop is CASRGSFLLAKNIQYF. The CDR3 DNA reads as TGTGCCAGTCGAGGCAGTTTTCTTCTAGCCAAAAACATTCAGTACTTC.

The V and J genes are TRBV9 and TRBJ1-1; D is unresolved. Deletions cut 0 bases from V and 5 bases from J, with 14 bases between. From germline, CDR1 is SGDLS and CDR2 YYNGEE. The CDR3 covers 15 residues. CDR3 DNA sequence: TGTGCCAGCAGCGTAGGAAAGGGAGGAGGGACTGAAGCTTTCTTT. Translating gives CASSVGKGGGTEAFF.

This clone appeared a few times. The chain links TRBV27 to TRBJ1-4; D remains unclear. Germline V lookup: CDR1 MNHEY, CDR2 SMNVEV (reference sequence). CDR3 length: 17 amino acids. Trimming shortened V by 1 base and J by 0 bases, and 12 bases separated the two germline ends. The CDR3 sequence is CASSLYLGRSTNEKLFF. DNA for the CDR3: TGTGCCAGCAGTTTATACCTCGGCAGATCAACTAATGAAAAACTGTTTTTT.

The gene calls are TRBV6-5 and TRBJ1-2; 7 bases are a match to TRBD1. The CDR3 sequence is 16 residues long. CDR1 is MNHEY and CDR2 is SVGAGI in the germline V gene. V trimming: 0 bases; J trimming: 5 bases; junction bases outside the gene matches: 9. CDR3 in amino acids: CASSYSGQRREYGYTF. The CDR3 DNA reads as TGTGCCAGCAGTTACTCGGGACAGCGGAGGGAATATGGCTACACCTTC.

The chain recombines TRBV2 with TRBJ1-5, with 7 bases identical to TRBD1. Trimming cost V 4 bases and J 7 bases; bases outside gene matches: 7. In germline, CDR1 is SNHLY, CDR2 FYNNEI. The CDR3 is 14 residues long. The CDR3 sequence: CASSGQGGSQPQHF. CDR3 nucleotide sequence: TGTGCCAGCAGTGGGCAAGGGGGCAGCCAGCCCCAGCATTTT.

Written as DNA, the CDR3 is TGCAGCGCCTCAGGGGGTCCACTCTCTGGAAACACCATATATTTT. Its protein is CSASGGPLSGNTIYF. This chain joins TRBV29-1 and TRBJ1-3, with 7 bases that match TRBD1. The CDR3 loop spans 15 amino acids. The germline V gene has CDR1 SQVTM and CDR2 ANQGSEA. J was trimmed by 0 bases and V by 7 bases; bases with no gene match: 9.